This T cell receptor (beta chain) was observed in a study of blood T cell repertoires in COVID-19. Overall study context: Nucleic acid was either cDNA or gDNA, and it came from T cells, B-cell-depleted T cells, or PBMCs.

V lost 0 bases, J lost 2 bases, and 7 bases lay in between. CDR3 length: 14 residues. Germline-derived CDR1 and CDR2 are SGHRS and YFSETQ. The protocol was immunoSEQ multiplex PCR, while the TCRdb copy is restricted to in-frame clones and leaves out a portion. The sample carries 80,000 to 100,000 clones, roughly 87% recorded once. The clonotype originates from a man aged 65-85 years with acute or convalescent COVID-19. This chain connects TRBV5-1 to TRBJ2-3; D remains ambiguous. Sequencing was carried out using peripheral blood. CDR3 in DNA: TGCGCCAGCAGCTTGGATGCACACACAGATACGCAGTATTTT. This codes for CASSLDAHTDTQYF.